This entry lists 30 T cell receptor beta chains sequenced from one sample in a study of molecular identifiers for immune sequencing clone quantification. TCRdb reprocessed the PCR reads via MiXCR and lists one record per CDR3 protein. The sample comprises about 35,000 distinct CDR3 sequences, about 18% of which are singletons, and approximately 6.7% rests with the top ten. The material sequenced was naive CD8+ T cells from blood, with Jurkat cell RNA spiked in. As for subset: FACS-sorted CD8+CD4-CCR7+CD45RA+ naive T cells. Receptors were obtained from a human donor in good health. Some libraries in this study had Jurkat cell RNA spiked in.

This clonotype was counted a few times. The J gene is TRBJ1-1, the V gene TRBV28; D not certain. Trimming took off 3 bases at V and 1 base at J, with 6 bases between the two ends. Per the germline V gene, CDR1 is MDHEN and CDR2 is SYDVKM. This CDR3 is 13 amino acids long. The CDR3 bases are TGTGCCAGCAGTTTCATGGCGAACACTGAAGCTTTCTTT. Translation: CASSFMANTEAFF. Variable domain in full (rest from reference TRBV28 and TRBJ1-1): DVKVTQSSRYLVKRTGEKVFLECVQDMDHENMFWYRQDPGLGLRLIYFSYDVKMKEKGDIPEGYSVSREKKERFSLILESASTNQTSMYLCASSFMANTEAFFGQGTRLTVV.

There are many counts of this clonotype. This rearrangement joins TRBV7-9 to TRBJ2-7; the D call may be TRBD1 or TRBD2 (5 bases each). The germline gives CDR1 SEHNR, CDR2 FQNEAQ (reference sequence). Trimming stripped 7 bases from V and 2 bases from J, with 12 bases between. CDR3 length equals 13 residues. This chain's CDR3 is CASTPGPPYEQYF. For the CDR3, the DNA is TGTGCCAGCACCCCGGGACCGCCCTACGAGCAGTACTTC.

This clonotype has ten or more counts. The V gene is TRBV7-9, the J gene TRBJ2-7, with D tentatively TRBD2 (5 bases). The CDR3 totals 13 residues. V was shortened by 5 bases and J by 3 bases, with 11 bases between the two germline ends. Germline V CDR1 and CDR2: SEHNR, FQNEAQ (reference sequence). CDR3 loop: CASSRLPDYEQYF. The CDR3 region has the DNA TGTGCCAGCAGCCGACTACCCGACTACGAGCAGTACTTC. The whole variable domain, filled in from reference TRBV7-9 and TRBJ2-7, reads DTGVSQNPRHKITKRGQNVTFRCDPISEHNRLYWYRQTLGQGPEFLTYFQNEAQLEKSRLLSDRFSAERPKGSFSTLEIQRTEQGDSAMYLCASSRLPDYEQYFGPGTRLTVT.

This clonotype was counted only a few times. The chain combines TRBV19 with TRBJ2-4; no firm D call. Germline V gene data show CDR1 as LNHDA and CDR2 as SQIVND (reference sequence). V dropped 1 base and J dropped 8 bases, with 6 bases sitting between them. This CDR3 contains 12 residues. The CDR3 nucleotides are TGTGCCAGTAGTATAGTGGGTGACATTCAGTACTTC. This codes for CASSIVGDIQYF.

This clonotype is classed as medium-sized. The chain employs TRBV4-1 and TRBJ2-1; maybe TRBD2 (6 bases). Trimming removed 1 base from V and 4 bases from J, with 11 bases in between. The CDR3 sequence is 15 residues long. Germline V gene lookup returns CDR1 MGHRA and CDR2 YSYEKL. CDR3 sequence: CASSQVADYYNEQFF. CDR3 DNA sequence: TGCGCCAGCAGCCAAGTTGCGGACTATTACAATGAGCAGTTCTTC.

This clonotype was seen at least ten times. The chain joins TRBV4-1 to TRBJ2-2; D may be TRBD2 (5 bases). Germline V lookup: CDR1 MGHRA, CDR2 YSYEKL. The CDR3 is 15 amino acids. The V end was cut by 0 bases, the J end by 6 bases, with 11 bases between. The CDR3 sequence is CASSQDPSGSGELFF. CDR3 DNA: TGCGCCAGCAGCCAAGACCCCTCGGGGTCCGGGGAGCTGTTTTTT.

CDR3 DNA sequence: TGTGCCAGCAGTCCTGGACTAGCGGGAACCTACGAGCAGTACTTC. Translation gives CASSPGLAGTYEQYF. The rearrangement uses TRBV12-3 or TRBV12-4 and TRBJ2-7; TRBD2 agrees at 12 bases. The V and J ends lost 5 bases and 2 bases, in that order; junction bases with no gene match: 4. The CDR3 totals 15 residues.

In its sample, this clonotype was seen many times. The chain combines TRBV9 with TRBJ2-5; 10 positions agree with TRBD1. This CDR3 has 14 residues. Trimming at V came to 3 bases and at J to 3 bases, leaving 2 bases not matched to a gene. Germline V CDR1 and CDR2: SGDLS, YYNGEE. CDR3 amino acids: CASSAGTGEETQYF. CDR3 coding DNA: TGTGCCAGCAGCGCCGGGACAGGGGAAGAGACCCAGTACTTC.

This clonotype was observed many times. The J gene is TRBJ1-1, the V gene TRBV4-3; 7 bases match TRBD1. The junction had 8 bases not matched to a gene; V was cut back by 4 bases and J by 3 bases. Looked up from germline, CDR1 is LGHNA and CDR2 is YSLEER. The CDR3 totals 15 residues. For the CDR3, the DNA is TGCGCCAGCAGCCTTGGCAGGGGGATCTACACTGAAGCTTTCTTT. Its translation is CASSLGRGIYTEAFF.

The sample holds a few counts of this clonotype. CDR3 sequence: CASSVWEGTDTQYF. The CDR3 coding sequence is TGTGCCAGCAGCGTCTGGGAGGGCACAGATACGCAGTATTTT. This chain links TRBV9 with TRBJ2-3, with D tentatively TRBD2 (6 bases). Trimming left V 2 bases short and J 1 base short, with 8 bases between. Germline V lookup: CDR1 SGDLS, CDR2 YYNGEE. The CDR3 is 14 residues long.

This clonotype was counted at least ten times. The chain uses TRBV9 and TRBJ1-2; D unclear. Looked up from germline, CDR1 is SGDLS and CDR2 is YYNGEE. V gave up 0 bases and J gave up 2 bases, with 17 bases separating them. The CDR3 is made up of 17 amino acids. The CDR3 loop is CASSVDVNGQLNYGYTF. CDR3 DNA: TGTGCCAGCAGCGTAGATGTCAACGGCCAGCTGAACTATGGCTACACCTTC. Using reference TRBV9 and TRBJ1-2 for the parts outside the CDR3, the full variable domain is DSGVTQTPKHLITATGQRVTLRCSPRSGDLSVYWYQQSLDQGLQFLIQYYNGEERAKGNILERFSAQQFPDLHSELNLSSLELGDSALYFCASSVDVNGQLNYGYTFGSGTRLTVV.

This clonotype was counted many times. The genes are TRBV3-1 and TRBJ2-7; D might be TRBD1 (5 bases). The CDR3 is 14 amino acids. Germline assignment: CDR1 LGHDT and CDR2 YNNKEL (reference sequence). Trimming took 1 base from V and 4 from J, leaving 11 bases between them. The CDR3 bases are TGTGCCAGCAGCCAAGTCAGCCGACAGTACGAGCAGTACTTC. Translated: CASSQVSRQYEQYF.

The sample holds many counts of this clonotype. The chain combines TRBV4-2 with TRBJ2-7, with D possibly TRBD2 on 6 matching bases. Trimming took 3 bases from V and 2 from J, leaving 11 bases between them. The V gene's germline CDR1 is LGHNA and CDR2 YNFKEQ. This CDR3 contains 14 residues. CDR3 DNA sequence: TGTGCCAGCAGCCAGACGGGACTGACCTACGAGCAGTACTTC. Protein sequence: CASSQTGLTYEQYF.

Note on this clonotype: Just one base apart from a much larger clone, this may be a read error. The rearrangement joins TRBV29-1 to TRBJ2-1, with D tentatively TRBD1 (5 bases). Per germline, CDR1 SQVTM and CDR2 ANQGSEA. The CDR3 covers 15 residues. Deletions cut 3 bases from V and 5 bases from J, with 17 bases between. CDR3: CSVERPRVMDNEQFF. DNA of the CDR3: TGCAGCGTTGAGAGACCCAGGGTAATGGACAATGAGCAGTTCTTC.

This clonotype came up many times. This chain connects TRBV7-8 to TRBJ2-5, with D uncertain. The CDR3 spans 13 residues. The V gene lost 4 bases and the J gene lost 4 bases, with 10 bases spanning the gap. Germline assignment: CDR1 SGHVS and CDR2 FQNEAQ. CDR3 DNA sequence: TGTGCCAGCAGCTCAGAGTTCGGAGAGACCCAGTACTTC. This translates into CASSSEFGETQYF.

The CDR3 DNA reads TGTGCCAGCAGCTTGAGTTCTAGCGGGAGGTGGACCTACGAGCAGTACTTC. This sequence encodes CASSLSSSGRWTYEQYF. The chain recombines TRBV5-6 with TRBJ2-7; 11 bases align to TRBD2. The CDR3 runs 17 residues. Germline trimming cut 1 base from V and 2 bases from J; bases unmatched to any gene: 8. Per germline, CDR1 SGHDT and CDR2 YYEEEE.

The chain combines TRBV4-2 with TRBJ2-2; 9 bases fit TRBD2. The ends lost 0 bases at V and 5 bases at J; junction bases unmatched: 7. CDR1 is LGHNA, CDR2 YNFKEQ, per germline. The CDR3 is 17 amino acids. The CDR3 DNA reads TGTGCCAGCAGCCAAGATTTGCTAGCGGGAAAAACCGGGGAGCTGTTTTTT. Translated: CASSQDLLAGKTGELFF.

This clonotype came up once. At one of its ends the junction is not consistent with the germline gene, which may arise from a read error. The chain links TRBV7-2 to TRBJ1-1; D gene unclear. CDR3 length: 13 amino acids. From germline, CDR1 is SGHTA and CDR2 FQGNSA. The CDR3 DNA sequence: TGTGCCAGCGGCTTGGGTCCGAACACTGAAGCTTTCTTT. Protein product: CASGLGPNTEAFF.

As for this clonotype: A much larger clone differs by one base, so this may be a read error. V usage is TRBV6-5 and J usage is TRBJ2-1; possible D gene TRBD2, 6 bases. The CDR3 spans 15 residues. Germline V gives CDR1 MNHEY, CDR2 SVGAGI. Trimming took off 6 bases at V and 5 bases at J, with 17 bases between the two ends. The CDR3 DNA reads as TGTGCCAGCAGACGCACGCGGGGTTCCCACAATGAGCAGTTCTTC. Translation gives CASRRTRGSHNEQFF.

This clonotype was observed a handful of times. In DNA, the CDR3 is TGTGCCAGCAGCTTGATAGCTCCAGGTGACGAGCAGTACTTC. Encoded protein: CASSLIAPGDEQYF. The J gene is TRBJ2-7, the V gene TRBV7-9; D is undetermined. CDR3 length: 14 amino acids. Deletions cut 3 bases from V and 5 bases from J, with 14 bases between. The germline CDR1 and CDR2 sequences are SEHNR and FQNEAQ (reference sequence).

This clonotype was counted many times. The chain employs TRBV7-8 and TRBJ2-1; D remains ambiguous. This CDR3 spans 15 amino acids. Deletions cut 2 bases from V and 0 bases from J, with 8 bases between. CDR1 and CDR2 from the germline V gene are SGHVS and FQNEAQ. The CDR3 protein is CASSLPESSYNEQFF. The CDR3, as DNA: TGTGCCAGCAGCTTACCGGAGAGCTCCTACAATGAGCAGTTCTTC.

This clonotype was picked up many times. The chain recombines TRBV29-1 with TRBJ2-3; perhaps TRBD2 as D (6 bases). From germline, CDR1 is SQVTM and CDR2 ANQGSEA. The length of the CDR3 is 15 residues. V was trimmed by 4 bases and J by 3 bases, leaving 17 bases between them. The CDR3 loop reads CSVVLGGGKTDTQYF. CDR3 nucleotides: TGCAGCGTTGTTCTTGGGGGAGGAAAGACAGATACGCAGTATTTT.

This clonotype was recorded many times. The rearrangement links TRBV25-1 to TRBJ2-7; D unresolved. This CDR3 has 15 amino acids. CDR1 and CDR2 (germline): MGHDK, SYGVNS. The ends were cut back, 3 bases at V and 0 bases at J, with 12 bases in the middle. The CDR3 loop reads CASSDNWSYSYEQYF. The CDR3, as DNA: TGTGCCAGCAGTGATAATTGGTCTTACTCCTACGAGCAGTACTTC.

This clonotype has a count of ten or more. The V call is TRBV12-3 or TRBV12-4, the J call TRBJ2-1, with D hard to call. V lost 1 base and J 6 bases, leaving 7 bases between the germline ends. The CDR3 spans 13 residues. CDR3 in amino acids: CASSLGYGNEQFF. The DNA for the CDR3 is TGTGCCAGCAGTTTAGGATATGGCAATGAGCAGTTCTTC.

This clonotype came up many times. The rearrangement links TRBV12-3 or TRBV12-4 to TRBJ2-7; perhaps TRBD2 as D (6 bases). Between the trimmed V and J ends, which lost 5 bases and 2 bases, there was a span of 16 bases. CDR3 length: 15 amino acids. This chain's CDR3 is CASSIVLADPYEQYF. The CDR3 DNA reads TGTGCCAGCAGTATCGTATTAGCGGACCCCTACGAGCAGTACTTC.

V and J are TRBV10-3 and TRBJ2-5; possible D gene TRBD2, 5 bases. The germline CDR1 and CDR2 sequences are ENHRY and SYGVKD. The CDR3 loop spans 14 amino acids. Deletions cut 0 bases from V and 3 bases from J, with 8 bases between. CDR3 amino acids: CAISESPREETQYF. The CDR3 region has the DNA TGTGCCATCAGTGAGTCGCCGAGGGAAGAGACCCAGTACTTC.

This clonotype was seen repeatedly, ten times or more. The chain has TRBV27 and TRBJ1-1, with a weak D call TRBD1 (5 bases). This CDR3 contains 13 residues. The germline gives CDR1 MNHEY, CDR2 SMNVEV (reference sequence). Trimming took 8 bases from V and 1 from J, leaving 11 bases between them. CDR3 coding DNA: TGTGCCAGCTCCCGACAGAGGAACACTGAAGCTTTCTTT. It yields the protein CASSRQRNTEAFF.

Many counts were recorded for this clonotype. The CDR3 DNA follows: TGTGCCAGCAGCTTAGGTGGAGTCCGGGAGACCCAGTACTTC. As protein: CASSLGGVRETQYF. This chain uses TRBV7-9 with TRBJ2-5; D gene uncertain. The ends were cut back, 1 base at V and 5 bases at J, with 11 bases in the middle. The CDR3 loop spans 14 amino acids. The germline V gene has CDR1 SEHNR and CDR2 FQNEAQ (reference sequence).

The table lists this clonotype with many counts. The CDR3 reads CASSLGLAEGTDTQYF. CDR3 DNA sequence: TGTGCCAGCAGTCTCGGACTAGCGGAAGGCACAGATACGCAGTATTTT. The chain employs TRBV28 and TRBJ2-3; 10 bases map to TRBD2. The V gene's germline CDR1 is MDHEN and CDR2 SYDVKM. This CDR3 has 16 residues. With V trimmed by 5 bases and J by 1 base, 6 bases remained unmatched.

This clonotype has ten or more counts. The rearrangement uses TRBV27 and TRBJ2-1; a weak D match, TRBD2 (5 bases). The CDR3 totals 15 residues. The V and J ends lost 2 bases and 2 bases respectively, with 10 bases between them. The germline V gene has CDR1 MNHEY and CDR2 SMNVEV (reference sequence). DNA of the CDR3: TGTGCCAGCAGTTTAAGTGGGAGTCCCTACAATGAGCAGTTCTTC. Its protein is CASSLSGSPYNEQFF.